These 32 T cell receptor beta chains were all obtained from the same sample, sequenced in a study of blood T cells in healthy people across ages. The authors ran a second PCR of about 7 to 11 cycles using a sample-barcoded 5' primer and a J-beta primer mix. MiXCR was run by TCRdb on the 5' RACE reads, yielding one entry per CDR3 protein. The table lists about 1.7 million distinct CDR3 sequences, under 30% of them singletons. Sequencing was carried out using blood. These receptors were obtained from a young woman in good health.

This sequence joins TRBV7-9 and TRBJ1-1, with D possibly being TRBD1 (5 bases). V was trimmed by 5 bases and J by 6 bases, leaving 16 bases between them. Germline CDR1 and CDR2: SEHNR and FQNEAQ (reference sequence). The CDR3 contains 14 residues. The chain's CDR3 is CASSPKRRDPEAFF. The CDR3 nucleotides are TGTGCCAGCAGCCCGAAGCGGAGGGACCCTGAAGCTTTCTTT.

The table lists this clonotype with a few counts. The V and J genes are TRBV20-1 and TRBJ1-5; possibly TRBD1 for D (5 bases). Germline CDR1 and CDR2: DFQATT and SNEGSKA (reference sequence). This CDR3 contains 14 residues. The germline V and J ends were trimmed by 0 bases and 4 bases, with 10 bases remaining between them. The CDR3: CSARDREGNQPQHF. CDR3 DNA: TGCAGTGCTAGAGACAGGGAGGGAAATCAGCCCCAGCATTTT.

This clonotype was seen at least ten times. The chain employs TRBV29-1 and TRBJ2-4; tentatively, D is TRBD1 or TRBD2 (5 bases each). CDR3 length equals 13 residues. Germline CDR1 SQVTM, CDR2 ANQGSEA. Trimming removed 7 bases from V and 11 bases from J, with 21 bases in between. The CDR3 protein is CSAALGGSQLQYF. The DNA of the CDR3 is TGCAGCGCCGCTCTTGGGGGTTCCCAGCTTCAGTACTTC.

This clonotype was seen a handful of times. V usage is TRBV20-1 and J usage is TRBJ2-1; perhaps TRBD2 as D (5 bases). Trimming took off 4 bases at V and 3 bases at J, with 16 bases between the two ends. Germline CDR1 reads DFQATT; CDR2 reads SNEGSKA (reference sequence). The CDR3 contains 15 residues. For the CDR3, the DNA is TGCAGTGCTACAAGTGGGCTAGAGGGCTACAATGAGCAGTTCTTC. Translated: CSATSGLEGYNEQFF.

This clonotype was seen a few times. The chain joins TRBV20-1 to TRBJ2-5; either TRBD1 or TRBD2 may supply D (5 bases each). Germline CDR1 is DFQATT and CDR2 is SNEGSKA (reference sequence). Trimming stripped 3 bases from V and 1 base from J, with 15 bases between. The CDR3 extends over 15 amino acids. The CDR3: CSASGRRDLQETQYF. The CDR3 bases are TGCAGTGCTAGTGGTCGACGGGACCTCCAAGAGACCCAGTACTTC.

Only a few counts were recorded for this clonotype. The chain combines TRBV12-3 or TRBV12-4 with TRBJ2-3; no clear D. There are 14 residues in the CDR3. The V gene lost 3 bases and the J gene lost 5 bases, with 12 bases spanning the gap. Here the CDR3 reads CASSFLGSLDTQYF. The CDR3 DNA sequence: TGTGCCAGCAGTTTTCTCGGGTCGCTAGATACGCAGTATTTT.

This clonotype has more than one count but fewer than ten. This rearrangement joins TRBV2 to TRBJ2-3; TRBD2 matches at 9 bases. Per germline, CDR1 SNHLY and CDR2 FYNNEI. V was clipped by 4 bases and J by 0 bases; unmatched bases: 5. The CDR3 contains 16 residues. CDR3 residues: CASSGWTSESTDTQYF. The CDR3 nucleotides read TGTGCCAGCAGTGGATGGACTAGCGAGAGCACAGATACGCAGTATTTT.

The rearrangement links TRBV7-9 to TRBJ2-2, with TRBD2 as a possible D gene (6 bases). The CDR3 has 15 amino acids. Germline CDR1 and CDR2: SEHNR and FQNEAQ (reference sequence). Trimming shortened V by 5 bases and J by 5 bases, and 15 bases separated the two germline ends. The CDR3 region has the DNA TGTGCCAGCAGCCGGCGGTCGGGAGATACCGGGGAGCTGTTTTTT. Protein: CASSRRSGDTGELFF.

The V call is TRBV20-1, the J call TRBJ2-2; D remains ambiguous. The CDR3 contains 15 residues. V gave up 1 base and J gave up 6 bases, with 15 bases separating them. The germline V gene encodes CDR1 DFQATT and CDR2 SNEGSKA (reference sequence). CDR3: CSARVKTRAPGELFF. CDR3 DNA: TGCAGTGCTAGAGTAAAAACCCGAGCCCCCGGGGAGCTGTTTTTT.

The sample holds a few counts of this clonotype. The rearrangement links TRBV6-5 to TRBJ2-7; D is perhaps TRBD1 or TRBD2 (5 bases each). The CDR3 loop spans 13 amino acids. V dropped 8 bases and J dropped 3 bases, with 14 bases sitting between them. Germline V gene sequence: CDR1 MNHEY, CDR2 SVGAGI. CDR3 DNA sequence: TGTGCCAGCGGAATCCCGGGACGCTACGAGCAGTACTTC. As protein: CASGIPGRYEQYF.

This clonotype came up a few times. Just one base apart from a much larger clone, this may be a read error. This chain connects TRBV5-1 to TRBJ2-7; no reliable D call. This CDR3 region has 13 residues. Trimming pared 0 bases from V and 7 bases from J, leaving 11 bases between. Per the germline V gene, CDR1 is SGHRS and CDR2 is YFSETQ. The CDR3 spells CASSLAGRWEQYF. CDR3 DNA sequence: TGCGCCAGCAGCTTGGCCGGTCGGTGGGAGCAGTACTTC.

At least ten counts were recorded for this clonotype. The chain combines TRBV7-3 with TRBJ2-1; D uncertain. The V gene's germline CDR1 is SGHTA and CDR2 FQGTGA. The V and J ends lost 4 bases and 3 bases respectively, with 7 bases between them. The CDR3 sequence is 13 residues long. CDR3 sequence: CASSWTDYNEQFF. In nucleotides, the CDR3 is TGTGCCAGCAGCTGGACGGACTACAATGAGCAGTTCTTC.

The chain is built from TRBV5-5 and TRBJ2-7, with TRBD1 identical over 7 bases. Looked up from germline, CDR1 is SGHKS and CDR2 is YYEKEE (reference sequence). The CDR3 runs to 15 residues. Germline trimming cut 5 bases from V and 3 bases from J; bases unmatched to any gene: 11. The CDR3 is CASRSGPGQHYEQYF. The CDR3 DNA is TGTGCCAGCAGGAGCGGACCGGGACAGCACTACGAGCAGTACTTC.

V gene TRBV28 combines with J gene TRBJ1-4; no firm D call. The CDR3 loop spans 15 amino acids. V was shortened by 3 bases and J by 7 bases, with 15 bases between the two germline ends. Per germline, CDR1 MDHEN and CDR2 SYDVKM. The CDR3 reads CASSLGGIRSEKLFF. The CDR3 DNA sequence: TGTGCCAGCAGTTTGGGAGGCATTCGCAGTGAAAAACTGTTTTTT.

This clonotype was seen ten or more times. V gene TRBV7-2 combines with J gene TRBJ2-1; D is unclear. The germline V gene has CDR1 SGHTA and CDR2 FQGNSA. Trimming took 0 bases from V and 10 from J, leaving 16 bases between them. CDR3 length equals 15 residues. The CDR3 sequence is CASSLATASSPEQFF. CDR3 nucleotide sequence: TGTGCCAGCAGCTTAGCCACAGCTTCGTCGCCCGAGCAGTTCTTC.

The chain combines TRBV7-2 with TRBJ1-1, with 7 bases lining up with TRBD1. Germline-derived CDR1 and CDR2 are SGHTA and FQGNSA. With 2 bases clipped from V and 4 bases from J, the junction kept 10 bases outside the gene matches. CDR3 length: 16 amino acids. CDR3 bases: TGTGCCAGCAGCTTAACACATACAGGGGCCTCCACTGAAGCTTTCTTT. Protein sequence: CASSLTHTGASTEAFF.

This clonotype was seen more than once but under ten times. The chain recombines TRBV7-9 with TRBJ2-1; 10 nucleotides agree with TRBD2. Germline CDR1 SEHNR, CDR2 FQNEAQ (reference sequence). J lost 4 bases, V lost 5 bases, and 11 bases had no gene match. The CDR3 is 17 residues long. The CDR3 DNA is TGTGCCAGCAGCCCACGCCTACTAGCGGGATTGTACAATGAGCAGTTCTTC. Translated, it gives CASSPRLLAGLYNEQFF.

As regards this clonotype: A much larger clone is a single base away; this may be a read error. V usage is TRBV15 and J usage is TRBJ2-3; 7 bases fit TRBD2. In germline, CDR1 is LNHNV, CDR2 YYDKDF (reference sequence). The CDR3 extends over 15 amino acids. V dropped 1 base and J dropped 4; count of bases not matched to a gene: 5. CDR3 coding DNA: TGTGCCACCAGCAGAGGTAGACTAGCTTCAGATACGCAGTATTTT. Its protein is CATSRGRLASDTQYF.

This clonotype was seen just once. This may arise from a read error, as a much more abundant clone is one base away. The rearrangement joins TRBV20-1 to TRBJ2-7; D is uncertain. The CDR3 is 11 amino acids. CDR1 is DFQATT, CDR2 SNEGSKA, per germline (reference sequence). The CDR3: CGAPGLREQYF. CDR3 bases: TGCGGTGCTCCCGGGCTTCGAGAGCAGTACTTC.

The genes are TRBV19 and TRBJ1-1; perhaps TRBD1 as D (6 bases). This CDR3 region has 14 residues. Germline assignment: CDR1 LNHDA and CDR2 SQIVND (reference sequence). The ends were cut back, 6 bases at V and 6 bases at J, with 17 bases in the middle. The CDR3 loop reads CASRRPGENSEAFF. For the CDR3, the DNA is TGTGCCAGTAGGCGACCAGGGGAAAACTCTGAAGCTTTCTTT.

This clonotype was counted many times. This chain links TRBV29-1 with TRBJ2-7; weak D call: TRBD2 (5 bases). Germline CDR1 is SQVTM and CDR2 is ANQGSEA. The length of the CDR3 is 14 residues. Trimming removed 4 bases at V and 1 base at J, with 14 bases between. The chain's CDR3 is CSVGRRLGSYEQYF. DNA of the CDR3: TGCAGCGTTGGGAGGCGCTTGGGGTCCTACGAGCAGTACTTC.

This clonotype turned up a few times. This sequence joins TRBV11-3 and TRBJ1-1; a weak D match, TRBD1 (5 bases). Germline-derived CDR1 and CDR2 are SGHNT and YENEEA. V was clipped by 4 bases and J by 3 bases, with 12 bases between them. This CDR3 contains 14 residues. CDR3 sequence: CASSSTDRHTEAFF. DNA for the CDR3: TGTGCCAGCAGCTCGACAGACAGACACACTGAAGCTTTCTTT.

This sequence joins TRBV27 and TRBJ1-2, with TRBD1 as a possible D gene (6 bases). V gave up 7 bases and J gave up 7 bases, with 13 bases separating them. Germline lookup yields CDR1 MNHEY and CDR2 SMNVEV (reference sequence). The CDR3 covers 12 residues. The CDR3 DNA sequence: TGTGCCAGCAAGGGGGGGGTAAGTGGCTACACCTTC. Translation: CASKGGVSGYTF.

This clonotype was observed a few times. The V and J genes are TRBV2 and TRBJ2-1; no clear D gene. CDR1 is SNHLY, CDR2 FYNNEI, per germline. This CDR3 has 11 amino acids. V was pared by 8 bases and J by 10 bases, with 12 bases between. Written as DNA, the CDR3 is TGTGCCAGCCGAGGACCAACAGAGCAGTTCTTC. Translation gives CASRGPTEQFF.

This clonotype was detected a few times. The rearrangement joins TRBV7-2 to TRBJ1-4; TRBD1 aligns across 7 bases. Germline CDR1 and CDR2: SGHTA and FQGNSA. The CDR3 spans 15 residues. V gave up 5 bases and J gave up 10 bases; unmatched junction bases: 13. For the CDR3, the DNA is TGTGCCAGCAGCCCCCTGACAGGGCCGGCGGGAAAACTGTTTTTT. It yields the protein CASSPLTGPAGKLFF.

This clonotype was seen a handful of times. This chain links TRBV29-1 with TRBJ2-5; unclear D gene. Germline-derived CDR1 and CDR2 are SQVTM and ANQGSEA. The CDR3 covers 14 residues. V dropped 1 base and J dropped 0 bases, with 9 bases sitting between them. The CDR3 sequence: CSVEGSRHQETQYF. The CDR3 DNA is TGCAGCGTTGAAGGGAGCCGGCACCAAGAGACCCAGTACTTC.

This clonotype was observed many times. The CDR3 loop reads CASSQMYRSSGANVLTF. The CDR3 DNA is TGTGCCAGCAGCCAAATGTACCGTAGCTCTGGGGCCAACGTCCTGACTTTC. This rearrangement joins TRBV3-1 to TRBJ2-6, with D uncertain. Trimming shortened V by 2 bases and J by 0 bases, and 11 bases separated the two germline ends. Germline V gives CDR1 LGHDT, CDR2 YNNKEL (reference sequence). The CDR3 spans 17 residues.

The V gene is TRBV11-1, the J gene TRBJ1-1; possible D gene TRBD1, 5 bases. The CDR3 runs to 12 residues. Germline V CDR1 and CDR2: SGHAT, FQDESV (reference sequence). Trimming shortened V by 1 base and J by 10 bases, and 10 bases separated the two germline ends. Here the CDR3 reads CASSLEGRGAFF. In DNA form, the CDR3 reads TGTGCCAGCAGCTTAGAGGGGCGGGGAGCTTTCTTT.

This clonotype was detected only a few times. The chain joins TRBV9 to TRBJ2-3; 7 nucleotides line up with TRBD2. The V gene's germline CDR1 is SGDLS and CDR2 YYNGEE. Trimming removed 3 bases from V and 1 base from J; junction bases left unmatched: 8. The CDR3 length is 16 residues. CDR3 bases: TGTGCCAGCAGCGCTGACGGGAGGCGGGGCACAGATACGCAGTATTTT. It encodes CASSADGRRGTDTQYF. The full variable domain, its missing parts supplied by reference TRBV9 and TRBJ2-3, is DSGVTQTPKHLITATGQRVTLRCSPRSGDLSVYWYQQSLDQGLQFLIQYYNGEERAKGNILERFSAQQFPDLHSELNLSSLELGDSALYFCASSADGRRGTDTQYFGPGTRLTVL.

This clonotype was counted many times. The DNA for the CDR3 is TGTGCCAGCACCCTTCGGACGGCCAGCGGGGGGGCGGATACGCAGTATTTT. The encoded protein is CASTLRTASGGADTQYF. This chain uses TRBV5-5 with TRBJ2-3; 10 bases agree with TRBD2. Germline CDR1 SGHKS, CDR2 YYEKEE (reference sequence). The CDR3 sequence is 17 residues long. V lost 6 bases and J lost 6; bases outside the gene matches: 16.

Comment on this clonotype: An end of the junction differs from the germline gene, which may be a read error. The chain uses TRBV7-2 and TRBJ2-1; D is perhaps TRBD2 (5 bases). CDR1 SGHTA and CDR2 FQGNSA come from the germline V gene. The CDR3 contains 15 residues. CDR3 nucleotide sequence: TGTGCCAGCAGCTATCGCGAGGGCTCCCACAATGAGCAGTTCTTC. Amino acid sequence: CASSYREGSHNEQFF.

This clonotype showed up just a few times. The genes are TRBV7-2 and TRBJ2-1; D unresolved. V lost 4 bases to trimming and J lost 4 bases, with 20 bases between them. This CDR3 contains 17 residues. The germline V gene has CDR1 SGHTA and CDR2 FQGNSA. CDR3 protein: CASSSSTSGILYNEQFF. The CDR3 region has the DNA TGTGCCAGCAGCTCGAGTACGTCAGGAATCCTTTACAATGAGCAGTTCTTC.